The 5 T cell receptor beta chains given below trace back to one sample, sequenced in a study of spatial heterogeneity in lung cancer. Notes on the study in general: Tumors with more nonsynonymous mutations had more expanded intratumoral alpha and beta TCRs.

Each CDR3 protein gets one entry after TCRdb re-called the 5' RACE reads with MiXCR. The sample holds approximately 290 distinct CDR3 sequences, roughly 29% seen once. The antigens of these receptors remain unknown. The time point was: sample taken at primary tumor resection. This material consisted of lung tumor tissue, taken at surgery. The receptors shown here come from a male donor with early-stage non-small cell lung cancer.

Within the sample, this clonotype is large. This beta chain appears as a stray read in a library generated for alpha chains; its size is not informative. This chain links TRBV20-1 with TRBJ2-3; 7 nucleotides line up with TRBD2. This CDR3 contains 15 residues. CDR1 and CDR2 from the germline V gene are DFQATT and SNEGSKA (reference sequence). The V and J ends lost 1 base and 4 bases, in that order; junction bases with no gene match: 8. The CDR3 sequence is CSARVPGLVPDTQYF. In DNA form, the CDR3 reads TGCAGTGCTAGAGTTCCCGGACTAGTCCCAGATACGCAGTATTTT.

This clonotype showed up just a few times. The library was designed around alpha chains, so this beta chain is a stray read whose abundance carries little weight. The genes are TRBV5-1 and TRBJ2-5; 10 bases are shared with TRBD2. The length of the CDR3 is 16 residues. The V gene's germline CDR1 is SGHRS and CDR2 YFSETQ. Trimming took 6 bases from V and 2 from J; bases not matched to a gene: 10. The CDR3 region has the DNA TGCGCCAGCAAGAAGGGAGAAGCGGGAGGGCAAGAGACCCAGTACTTC. It translates to CASKKGEAGGQETQYF.

By share, this clonotype counts as large (0.1 to 1%). This beta chain turned up in a library designed for alpha chains; as an off-target read, its abundance says little. The rearrangement joins TRBV5-1 to TRBJ1-2; 9 bases match TRBD1. With V trimmed by 4 bases and J by 4 bases, 8 bases remained unmatched. This CDR3 region has 15 residues. Germline CDR1 and CDR2: SGHRS and YFSETQ. The CDR3 sequence: CASSSYRGLGYGYTF. CDR3 in DNA: TGCGCCAGCAGCAGCTACAGGGGGCTTGGCTATGGCTACACCTTC.

This clonotype was seen a handful of times. The library was prepared for alpha chains; this beta chain is a stray read, so its frequency means little. The chain carries TRBV27 and TRBJ2-3, with TRBD2 as a possible D gene (5 bases). V shed 3 bases and J shed 3 bases, with 13 bases lying between them. Germline V gene sequence: CDR1 MNHEY, CDR2 SMNVEV (reference sequence). CDR3 length equals 15 residues. The CDR3 DNA follows: TGTGCCAGCAGTTTGTCTAGCTGGTCGACAGATACGCAGTATTTT. Its translation is CASSLSSWSTDTQYF.

Of note for this clonotype: Since it is a stray read in a library aimed at alpha chains, this beta chain has a size that is not meaningful. The genes are TRBV7-2 and TRBJ2-7; D tentatively reads TRBD1 or TRBD2 (6 bases each). Germline-derived CDR1 and CDR2 are SGHTA and FQGNSA. The CDR3 totals 15 residues. The V and J ends lost 6 bases and 2 bases respectively, with 17 bases between them. The CDR3 protein is CASSPGGTPTYEQYF. The CDR3 bases are TGTGCCAGCAGTCCAGGAGGGACACCTACCTACGAGCAGTACTTC.